The source of this T cell receptor (beta chain) is a study of blood T cell repertoires in COVID-19. Study-level background: The samples span acute and convalescent COVID-19 from the United States, Italy and Spain. PBMCs, B-cell-depleted T cells, or T cells provided the cDNA or gDNA that made up the material.

Categorization into cohorts depended on clinical history that participants reported. The V end lost 5 bases, the J end lost 4 bases, and 17 bases lay between the germline ends. Germline CDR1 reads SGHAT; CDR2 reads FQNNGV. The length of the CDR3 is 16 residues. TCRdb's copy holds only in-frame clones and misses some; the assay was immunoSEQ multiplex PCR. The top ten hold 3.6% of the sample, which has 150,000 or so clones, around four fifths seen once. This chain joins TRBV11-2 and TRBJ2-2; the D gene is possibly TRBD2 (7 bases). The sequence derives from a woman aged 45-59 years in a cohort exposed to, infected with or recovered from COVID-19 (not recorded which). Input material: PBMCs or T cells enriched from blood (not recorded which). This chain's CDR3 is CASSPRGGGTTGELFF. In DNA form, the CDR3 reads TGTGCCAGCAGCCCACGAGGGGGGGGAACCACCGGGGAGCTGTTTTTT.